The 18 T cell receptor beta chains listed next were all sequenced from one sample in a study of T cell responses to AZD1222 COVID-19 vaccine (dated by TCRdb to the early 2020s). This sample's time point label indicates: baseline before first vaccination. The protocol used for the library was the immunoSEQ multiplex PCR assay. Here the immuneACCESS table is served through TCRdb, limited to in-frame sequences with V and J called. Missing clones are a known gap in these copies; in checked studies unresolved V genes cover under half, and the rest lacks a known reason. The sample records 100,000 or so clones, approximately 88% of which are singletons. Roughly 2.6% of the sample rests with the top ten. The starting material was peripheral blood, obtained on day 0 of AZD1222 vaccination. The origin of the receptors is an adult in good health.

The genes are TRBV7-2 and TRBJ2-1; TRBD2 matches 10 bases. The CDR3 sequence is 17 residues long. Germline CDR1 SGHTA, CDR2 FQGNSA. J gave up 1 base and V 3 bases, and 6 bases lay outside the gene matches. The CDR3 protein is CASSLRLAGFSYNEQFF. The CDR3 DNA is TGTGCCAGCAGCTTGAGACTAGCGGGCTTTTCCTACAATGAGCAGTTCTTC.

This chain links TRBV9 with TRBJ1-1; D not resolved. Germline V gene data show CDR1 as SGDLS and CDR2 as YYNGEE. The CDR3 is 14 amino acids. V lost 0 bases, J lost 5 bases, and 11 bases lay in between. The CDR3 nucleotides are TGTGCCAGCAGCGTAGGTGGAGGGAGTACTGAAGCTTTCTTT. Translating gives CASSVGGGSTEAFF.

The gene calls are TRBV10-3 and TRBJ1-2, with D perhaps matching TRBD1 (5 bases). Germline CDR1 reads ENHRY; CDR2 reads SYGVKD. This CDR3 has 11 amino acids. V was pared by 10 bases and J by 4 bases, with 10 bases between. Written as DNA, the CDR3 is TGTGCCACCGGGGGGGGCTATGGCTACACCTTC. As protein: CATGGGYGYTF.

This clone has more than one count but fewer than ten. The gene calls are TRBV3-1 (or the pseudogene TRBV3-2) and TRBJ1-1; 7 nucleotides line up with TRBD1. Germline CDR1 reads LGHDT; CDR2 reads YNNKEL (reference sequence). V shed 4 bases, J shed 5 bases, and the junction held 7 bases outside the gene matches. CDR3 length equals 14 residues. The CDR3 reads CASSPTGSITEAFF. In DNA, the CDR3 is TGTGCCAGCAGCCCGACAGGGTCGATAACTGAAGCTTTCTTT.

The chain links TRBV7-2 to TRBJ1-1, with D uncertain. CDR1 and CDR2 from the germline V gene are SGHTA and FQGNSA. The CDR3 length is 14 residues. V lost 7 bases, J lost 0 bases, and 12 bases lay in between. The CDR3 DNA is TGTGCCAGCACCGTATCGGCATTGAACACTGAAGCTTTCTTT. Protein sequence: CASTVSALNTEAFF.

V is TRBV7-2 and J is TRBJ2-5; 7 nucleotides agree with TRBD2. The CDR3 sequence is 14 residues long. Germline CDR1 is SGHTA and CDR2 is FQGNSA. V shed 5 bases and J 2 bases; nucleotides not matched to a gene: 5. CDR3 sequence (DNA): TGTGCCAGCAGCCGTCTAGCGGCGCAAGAGACCCAGTACTTC. This codes for CASSRLAAQETQYF.

This sequence joins TRBV6-6 and TRBJ2-7; 8 positions agree with TRBD1. The germline gives CDR1 MNHNY, CDR2 SVGAGI (reference sequence). The V and J ends lost 6 bases and 7 bases, in that order; junction bases with no gene match: 14. The CDR3 is 15 residues long. The CDR3 DNA reads as TGTGCCAGCAGGAAAGGACAGGGTTTGGTATGGGAGCAGTACTTC. This translates into CASRKGQGLVWEQYF.

CDR3 sequence: CASSSGWDEQYF. DNA for the CDR3: TGTGCCAGCAGCTCGGGATGGGACGAGCAGTACTTC. The chain uses TRBV11-3 and TRBJ2-7, with D possibly being TRBD2 (5 bases). CDR1 SGHNT and CDR2 YENEEA come from the germline V gene. Trimming removed 4 bases at V and 5 bases at J, with 9 bases between. The CDR3 loop spans 12 amino acids.

The chain recombines TRBV6-2 or TRBV6-3 with TRBJ1-5; maybe TRBD1 (6 bases). The V end was cut by 2 bases, the J end by 4 bases, with 6 bases between. The CDR3 totals 13 residues. The germline gives CDR1 MNHEY, CDR2 SVGEGT. The CDR3 sequence is CASSYGQNQPQHF. The DNA for the CDR3 is TGTGCCAGCAGTTACGGACAGAATCAGCCCCAGCATTTT.

This chain connects TRBV7-9 to TRBJ2-5, with D possibly being TRBD2 (5 bases). V was cut by 5 bases and J by 5 bases, with 12 bases left in between. The CDR3 runs to 13 residues. In germline, CDR1 is SEHNR, CDR2 FQNEAQ (reference sequence). CDR3 nucleotide sequence: TGTGCCAGCAGCCCAGCGTCGGGGGAGACCCAGTACTTC. It translates to CASSPASGETQYF.

V and J are TRBV6-5 and TRBJ2-2; 8 positions agree with TRBD1. Germline CDR1 reads MNHEY; CDR2 reads SVGAGI. V lost 2 bases, J lost 6 bases, and 5 bases stayed unmatched. The CDR3 sequence is 15 residues long. In DNA form, the CDR3 reads TGTGCCAGCAGTTACCTTGGACAGGGTTCCGGGGAGCTGTTTTTT. Translating gives CASSYLGQGSGELFF.

V gene TRBV11-2 combines with J gene TRBJ1-1; TRBD1 might be the D (5 bases). CDR3 size: 14 residues. Trimming left V 3 bases short and J 3 bases short, with 11 bases between. Germline CDR1 SGHAT, CDR2 FQNNGV. The DNA for the CDR3 is TGTGCCAGCAGCTTTAGAGGGGAGGACACTGAAGCTTTCTTT. This translates into CASSFRGEDTEAFF. The full variable domain, with the rest looked up from reference TRBV11-2 and TRBJ1-1, is EAGVAQSPRYKIIEKRQSVAFWCNPISGHATLYWYQQILGQGPKLLIQFQNNGVVDDSQLPKDRFSAERLKGVDSTLKIQPAKLEDSAVYLCASSFRGEDTEAFFGQGTRLTVV.

The J gene is TRBJ2-5, the V gene TRBV3-1 (or the pseudogene TRBV3-2); D tentatively fits TRBD1 or TRBD2 (5 bases each). V shed 4 bases and J shed 3 bases, with 9 bases lying between them. CDR1 is LGHDT and CDR2 is YNNKEL in the germline V gene (reference sequence). The CDR3 has 13 residues. As DNA, the CDR3 is TGTGCCAGCAGCCTTAGGGACGAAGAGACCCAGTACTTC. It codes for CASSLRDEETQYF.

The chain has TRBV6-5 and TRBJ1-5; TRBD1 might be the D (5 bases). The CDR3 has 14 residues. V was cut by 8 bases and J by 4 bases, with 15 bases left in between. Germline CDR1 MNHEY, CDR2 SVGAGI. CDR3 region: CASREGWANQPQHF. CDR3 nucleotides: TGTGCCAGCCGGGAGGGGTGGGCAAATCAGCCCCAGCATTTT.

The V and J genes are TRBV6-6 and TRBJ2-7; D perhaps matches TRBD1 (5 bases). CDR3 size: 14 residues. The germline CDR1 and CDR2 sequences are MNHNY and SVGAGI (reference sequence). V lost 6 bases and J 5 bases, leaving 17 bases between the germline ends. The CDR3 is CASSPSTEANEQYF. The CDR3 DNA reads as TGTGCCAGCAGCCCCTCGACAGAGGCCAACGAGCAGTACTTC.

J is TRBJ2-1 and V is TRBV6-2 or TRBV6-3; TRBD2 might be the D (6 bases). There are 15 residues in the CDR3. Germline V lookup: CDR1 MNHEY, CDR2 SVGEGT. Trimming pared 6 bases from V and 0 bases from J, leaving 12 bases between. The CDR3, as DNA: TGTGCCAGCAGCCCCGGGACTCTCTCCTACAATGAGCAGTTCTTC. It specifies CASSPGTLSYNEQFF.

This clone was observed once. The rearrangement uses TRBV4-3 and TRBJ1-1; D unclear. Germline-derived CDR1 and CDR2 are LGHNA and YSLEER. CDR3 length: 15 residues. V lost 2 bases and J 7 bases, leaving 17 bases between the germline ends. The CDR3 reads CASSQIGRSGDEAFF. In DNA, the CDR3 is TGCGCCAGCAGCCAAATAGGTCGGTCGGGCGATGAAGCTTTCTTT.

CDR3 in amino acids: CAFPAGDGTDTQYF. The CDR3 region has the DNA TGTGCCTTTCCAGCGGGAGACGGCACAGATACGCAGTATTTT. This chain uses TRBV2 with TRBJ2-3; 8 bases align to TRBD2. V shed 11 bases and J 1 base; nucleotides not matched to a gene: 8. Per germline, CDR1 SNHLY and CDR2 FYNNEI. There are 14 residues in the CDR3.